This T cell receptor beta chain stems from a study of beta chain features in type 1 diabetes. The ends were cut back, 6 bases at V and 0 bases at J, with 18 bases in the middle. The CDR3 spans 18 residues. The V gene's germline CDR1 is ENHRY and CDR2 SYGVKD. What was sequenced were expressed TCRB transcripts, since all of the isolated RNA had been reverse transcribed. Regulatory, naive and central memory T cell samples averaged around 3.6 million reads. The method was immunoSEQ multiplex PCR; TCRdb's version includes in-frame clones alone and lacks a portion of them. The table lists fewer than 350,000 clones, about 20% of them singletons.

This receptor was identified in a woman in her late teens or twenties in good health. The chain recombines TRBV10-3 with TRBJ2-6; D is possibly TRBD1 (6 bases). Sequenced sample: naive CD4+ T cells from blood. CDR3 in amino acids: CAIRKTGQLPSGANVLTF. For the CDR3, the DNA is TGTGCCATCAGGAAAACCGGACAGCTCCCCTCTGGGGCCAACGTCCTGACTTTC.